This T cell receptor (beta chain) derives from a study of control samples from healthy donors and cancer patients. This CDR3 comprises 16 residues. With V trimmed by 2 bases and J by 4 bases, 6 bases remained unmatched. Germline CDR1 SEHNR, CDR2 FQNEAQ (reference sequence). Method: immunoSEQ multiplex PCR; TCRdb's copy keeps in-frame clones and lacks some. The table has more than 95,000 clones, more than 70% seen once. This chain connects TRBV7-9 to TRBJ2-5; 11 bases agree with TRBD2. Input material: blood. The TCR originated in a woman aged 70-85 years in good health. CDR3: CASSLYLAGGGETQYF. In DNA form, the CDR3 reads TGTGCCAGCAGCTTATATCTAGCGGGGGGTGGAGAGACCCAGTACTTC. The whole variable domain, remainder taken from reference TRBV7-9 and TRBJ2-5, is DTGVSQNPRHKITKRGQNVTFRCDPISEHNRLYWYRQTLGQGPEFLTYFQNEAQLEKSRLLSDRFSAERPKGSFSTLEIQRTEQGDSAMYLCASSLYLAGGGETQYFGPGTRLLVL.